Listed here is a single T cell receptor (beta chain). CDR1 and CDR2 (germline): SGHAT, FQNNGV. The CDR3 has 19 amino acids. The ends lost 5 bases at V and 1 base at J; junction bases unmatched: 18. Profiled with immunoSEQ multiplex PCR; TCRdb holds only in-frame clones, not every one. The sample contains around 340,000 clones, around 93% of which appear only once. This specimen belongs to a study of shared T cell receptors in the human thymus. The sample taken for sequencing was thymocytes. The clonotype was recovered from a human donor. The chain uses TRBV11-2 and TRBJ2-7; 9 positions match TRBD2. The CDR3 region is CASSLVRTSAPLTSYEQYF. DNA for the CDR3: TGTGCCAGCAGCCTAGTGCGGACTAGCGCCCCTCTAACTTCCTACGAGCAGTACTTC.